A selection of T cell receptor beta chains follows, all from one sample in a study of T cells in Graves' hyperthyroidism and ophthalmopathy. Via MiXCR, TCRdb re-called the multiplex PCR reads, giving one row per CDR3 protein. The sample includes approximately 600,000 distinct CDR3 sequences, approximately 14% of them seen just once. The sample comprised blood. The origin of the receptors is a woman aged 18 to 35 with Graves' ophthalmopathy. Both conserved end residues are part of each CDR3. Fields, in order: D gene, J gene, V gene, clone size, CDR3 protein, CDR3 DNA. D genes are given only for firm matches. Clone size is stated in some rows and not others, as once, few, many or a class when expanded.

>.|TRBJ2-7|TRBV12-3/TRBV12-4|many
CASSLSGLGRYEQYF
TGTGCCAGCAGTTTATCGGGACTTGGGCGATACGAGCAGTACTTC
>.|TRBJ2-5|TRBV6-1|many
CASTGQETQYF
TGTGCCAGCACAGGCCAAGAGACCCAGTACTTC
>.|TRBJ1-4|TRBV2|many
CASNEFANEKLFF
TGTGCCAGCAACGAATTTGCTAATGAAAAACTGTTTTTT
>.|TRBJ1-3|TRBV6-5|.
CASGYSWGDGPSGNTIYF
TGTGCCAGCGGTTACTCGTGGGGCGACGGCCCCTCTGGAAACACCATATATTTT
>TRBD1|TRBJ1-1|TRBV27|many
CASSLSQQGYTEAFF
TGTGCCAGCAGTTTATCCCAACAGGGGTACACTGAAGCTTTCTTT
>TRBD2|TRBJ2-3|TRBV2|many
CASRLAGGVDTQYF
TGTGCCAGCAGACTAGCGGGAGGGGTAGATACGCAGTATTTT
>TRBD2|TRBJ2-5|TRBV20-1|many
CSAREAAGGRETQYF
TGCAGTGCTAGAGAGGCCGCGGGGGGGAGAGAGACCCAGTACTTC
>.|TRBJ2-7|TRBV30|few
CAWIGGTVGAYEQYF
TGTGCCTGGATCGGGGGGACAGTCGGAGCCTACGAGCAGTACTTC
>TRBD2|TRBJ2-3|TRBV3-1|many
CASSQDLAGVHTQYF
TGTGCCAGCAGCCAAGATCTAGCGGGGGTTCATACGCAGTATTTT
>TRBD1|TRBJ1-4|TRBV9|.
CASSGHDRENEKLFF
TGTGCCAGCAGCGGACATGACAGGGAGAATGAAAAACTGTTTTTT
>TRBD1|TRBJ1-5|TRBV19|few
CASSISGGAFQPQHF
TGTGCCAGTAGTATCTCAGGGGGAGCGTTTCAGCCCCAGCATTTT
>TRBD2|TRBJ2-3|TRBV29-1|many
CSVEGVGGGGSDTQYF
TGCAGCGTTGAGGGCGTAGGCGGGGGGGGGTCAGATACGCAGTATTTT
>TRBD2|TRBJ2-1|TRBV9|few
CASSVASRAGPLSYNEQFF
TGTGCCAGCAGCGTAGCCTCGCGAGCGGGACCTCTCTCGTACAATGAGCAGTTCTTC
>.|TRBJ1-4|TRBV27|.
CATQGGIGEKLFF
TGTGCCACCCAAGGGGGGATAGGAGAAAAACTGTTTTTT
>.|TRBJ2-7|TRBV29-1|many
CSVWEGYSYEQYF
TGCAGCGTTTGGGAAGGCTACTCCTACGAGCAGTACTTC
>.|TRBJ2-2|TRBV11-2|few
CASSFPTATWDIGELFF
TGTGCCAGCAGCTTTCCTACGGCGACCTGGGACATCGGGGAGCTGTTTTTT
>TRBD2|TRBJ2-3|TRBV7-2|many
CASSARVAGPDTQYF
TGTGCCAGCAGCGCCCGGGTAGCGGGACCAGATACGCAGTATTTT
>.|TRBJ2-1|TRBV3-1|many
CASSQDSQEQFF
TGTGCCAGCAGCCAGGACAGTCAGGAGCAGTTCTTC
>.|TRBJ2-2|TRBV4-3|few
CASSQDGRETGELFF
TGCGCCAGCAGCCAAGATGGGCGGGAAACCGGGGAGCTGTTTTTT
>TRBD2|TRBJ2-1|TRBV12-3/TRBV12-4|many
CASSGLAGTLRNEQFF
TGTGCCAGCAGTGGGCTAGCGGGAACCCTCCGAAATGAGCAGTTCTTC
>TRBD1|TRBJ1-2|TRBV7-9|many
CASSSPRRTGATYGYTF
TGTGCCAGCAGCTCCCCCCGAAGAACAGGGGCGACCTATGGCTACACCTTC
>TRBD2|TRBJ2-7|TRBV7-2|many
CASSLGAGVVSYEQYF
TGTGCCAGCAGCTTAGGGGCGGGAGTGGTATCCTACGAGCAGTACTTC
>TRBD1|TRBJ1-5|TRBV28|few
CASSPRPGQGRNQPQHF
TGTGCCAGCAGTCCCCGACCGGGACAGGGGCGTAATCAGCCCCAGCATTTT
>.|TRBJ1-6|TRBV7-9|.
CASSPGHLDSPLHF
TGTGCCAGCAGCCCGGGACATCTGGATTCACCCCTCCACTTT
>TRBD2|TRBJ2-1|TRBV4-3|.
CASSQDPGLASYNEQFF
TGCGCCAGCAGCCAAGATCCGGGACTAGCGTCTTACAATGAGCAGTTCTTC
>TRBD1|TRBJ2-1|TRBV9|.
CASSPYPGTGGINEQFF
TGTGCCAGCAGCCCCTACCCGGGGACAGGGGGCATTAATGAGCAGTTCTTC
>.|TRBJ2-7|TRBV9|.
CASSPSSPGGRGSYEQYF
TGTGCCAGCAGCCCTTCATCCCCCGGGGGACGGGGATCCTACGAGCAGTACTTC
>TRBD1|TRBJ2-2|TRBV9|.
CASSPGGPGELFF
TGTGCCAGCAGCCCAGGGGGACCCGGGGAGCTGTTTTTT
>TRBD1|TRBJ2-5|TRBV11-3|many
CASSLGDRYEETQYF
TGTGCCAGCAGCTTAGGGGACAGGTACGAAGAGACCCAGTACTTC
>.|TRBJ2-3|TRBV9|many
CASSDRDATNTDTQYF
TGTGCCAGCAGCGACCGGGACGCAACAAACACAGATACGCAGTATTTT
>TRBD2|TRBJ2-1|TRBV9|few
CASSVEGRGLAGYNEQFF
TGTGCCAGCAGCGTAGAAGGAAGGGGACTAGCGGGTTACAATGAGCAGTTCTTC
>TRBD1|TRBJ1-5|TRBV6-1|.
CASSEMLRQGAHQPQHF
TGTGCCAGCAGTGAAATGTTGAGACAGGGGGCCCATCAGCCCCAGCATTTT
>TRBD1|TRBJ1-5|TRBV20-1|.
CSARETGRDRVVFGNQPQHF
TGTAGTGCTAGAGAGACGGGAAGGGACAGGGTGGTTTTTGGCAATCAGCCCCAGCATTTT
>TRBD1|TRBJ2-1|TRBV25-1|few
CASSARGLGNEQFF
TGTGCCAGCAGCGCTAGGGGGCTCGGCAATGAGCAGTTCTTC
>.|TRBJ1-6|TRBV30|few
CAWSVQDGDSPLHF
TGTGCCTGGAGTGTACAGGACGGTGATTCACCCCTCCACTTT
>.|TRBJ1-2|TRBV20-1|many
CSADPDNYGYTF
TGCAGTGCTGATCCAGACAACTATGGCTACACCTTC
>.|TRBJ1-6|TRBV13|few
CASSPTPSSYNSPLHF
TGTGCCAGCAGCCCAACACCGAGCTCCTATAATTCACCCCTCCACTTT
>.|TRBJ2-3|TRBV7-9|many
CASSPKARLTDTQYF
TGTGCCAGCAGCCCCAAGGCCAGGCTCACAGATACGCAGTATTTT
>TRBD2|TRBJ2-2|TRBV3-1|.
CASSLMGGKGTGELFF
TGTGCCAGCAGCCTGATGGGAGGGAAGGGGACCGGGGAGCTGTTTTTT
>TRBD1|TRBJ1-2|TRBV28|few
CASTGGKTYGYTF
TGTGCCAGTACAGGGGGGAAAACCTATGGCTACACCTTC
>.|TRBJ1-5|TRBV30|many
CAWSRGDSRNQPQHF
TGTGCCTGGAGTCGAGGGGATTCGAGAAATCAGCCCCAGCATTTT
>.|TRBJ2-6|TRBV7-9|.
CASPPDSGANVLTF
TGTGCCAGCCCCCCGGACTCTGGGGCCAACGTCCTGACTTTC
>.|TRBJ2-3|TRBV28|many
CASSLRGRGTSTDTQYF
TGTGCCAGCAGTTTGAGGGGTCGAGGAACTAGCACAGATACGCAGTATTTT
>TRBD1|TRBJ1-1|TRBV6-1|.
CASSLGQEKEAFF
TGTGCCAGCAGTTTAGGACAGGAAAAGGAAGCTTTCTTT
>.|TRBJ1-2|TRBV3-1|.
CASSQTIRRGLDYGYTF
TGTGCCAGCAGCCAAACCATAAGGCGAGGGTTGGACTATGGCTACACCTTC
>.|TRBJ2-7|TRBV2|many
CASKGVLSYEQYF
TGTGCCAGCAAGGGCGTACTCTCCTACGAGCAGTACTTC
>.|TRBJ1-2|TRBV6-5|many
CASSRGHGYTF
TGTGCCAGCAGCCGAGGACATGGCTACACCTTC
>.|TRBJ1-1|TRBV7-9|many
CASSLLQGLNTEAFF
TGTGCCAGCAGCCTACTTCAGGGATTGAACACTGAAGCTTTCTTT
>TRBD2|TRBJ2-1|TRBV29-1|many
CSVDGLAEANEQFF
TGCAGCGTTGACGGACTAGCGGAAGCCAATGAGCAGTTCTTC
>TRBD2|TRBJ2-7|TRBV20-1|many
CSARGASGRAEITYEQYF
TGCAGTGCTAGAGGGGCTAGCGGGAGGGCCGAAATCACCTACGAGCAGTACTTC
>.|TRBJ2-3|TRBV3-1|few
CASSQDPGAAGTQYF
TGTGCCAGCAGCCAAGACCCAGGGGCCGCTGGAACGCAGTATTTT
>.|TRBJ1-2|TRBV9|.
CASSVATGMGGYTF
TGTGCCAGCAGCGTAGCTACGGGGATGGGGGGCTACACCTTC
>TRBD2|TRBJ2-2|TRBV7-3|many
CASSATRTSQAGELFF
TGTGCCAGCAGCGCAACCAGGACTAGTCAAGCCGGGGAGCTGTTTTTT
>.|TRBJ2-7|TRBV12-3/TRBV12-4|many
CASSSRAAGTYEQYF
TGTGCCAGCAGTTCAAGGGCGGCGGGGACCTACGAGCAGTACTTC
>.|TRBJ2-2|TRBV28|many
CASSFPGLLGSTGELFF
TGTGCCAGCAGTTTTCCCGGCCTCCTTGGATCTACCGGGGAGCTGTTTTTT
>TRBD2|TRBJ2-2|TRBV30|many
CAFPGGQGTGELFF
TGTGCCTTCCCGGGGGGGCAAGGCACCGGGGAGCTGTTTTTT
>.|TRBJ2-1|TRBV10-2|few
CASSEKDNSYNEQFF
TGCGCCAGCAGTGAGAAGGACAACTCCTACAATGAGCAGTTCTTC
>TRBD1|TRBJ1-5|TRBV9|.
CACSVGAGGVQPQHF
TGTGCCTGCAGCGTAGGGGCAGGGGGCGTTCAGCCCCAGCATTTT
>.|TRBJ1-1|TRBV19|many
CASSIGGGGTEAFF
TGTGCCAGTAGTATAGGGGGCGGAGGAACTGAAGCTTTCTTT